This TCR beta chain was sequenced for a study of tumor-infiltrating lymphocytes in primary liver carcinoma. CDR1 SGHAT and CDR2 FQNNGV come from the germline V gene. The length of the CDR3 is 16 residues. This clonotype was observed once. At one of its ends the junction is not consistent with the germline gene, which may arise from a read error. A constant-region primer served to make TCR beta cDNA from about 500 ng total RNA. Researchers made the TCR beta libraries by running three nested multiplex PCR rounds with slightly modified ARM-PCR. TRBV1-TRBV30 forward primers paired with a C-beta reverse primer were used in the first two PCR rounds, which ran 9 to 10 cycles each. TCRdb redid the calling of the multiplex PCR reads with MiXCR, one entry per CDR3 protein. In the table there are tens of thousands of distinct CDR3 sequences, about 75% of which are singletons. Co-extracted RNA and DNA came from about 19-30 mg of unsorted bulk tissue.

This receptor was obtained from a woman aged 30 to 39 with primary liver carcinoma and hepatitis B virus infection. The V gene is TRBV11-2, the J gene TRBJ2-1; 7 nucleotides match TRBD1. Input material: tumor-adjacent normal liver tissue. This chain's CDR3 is CASSWAGTVGYNELFF. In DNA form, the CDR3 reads TGTGCAAGCAGCTGGGCCGGGACAGTGGGATACAATGAGCTGTTCTTC. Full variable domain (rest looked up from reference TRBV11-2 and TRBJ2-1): EAGVAQSPRYKIIEKRQSVAFWCNPISGHATLYWYQQILGQGPKLLIQFQNNGVVDDSQLPKDRFSAERLKGVDSTLKIQPAKLEDSAVYLCASSWAGTVGYNELFFGPGTRLTVL.